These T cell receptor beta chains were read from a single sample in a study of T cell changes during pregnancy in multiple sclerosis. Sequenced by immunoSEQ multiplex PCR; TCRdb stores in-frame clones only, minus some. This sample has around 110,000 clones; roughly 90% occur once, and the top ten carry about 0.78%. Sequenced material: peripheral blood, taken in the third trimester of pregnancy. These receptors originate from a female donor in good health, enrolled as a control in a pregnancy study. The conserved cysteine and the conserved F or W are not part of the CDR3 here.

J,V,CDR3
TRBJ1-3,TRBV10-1,ASIGDGGTSGNTIY
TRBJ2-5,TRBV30,AWRPRGQETQY
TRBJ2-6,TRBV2,ASFGESDSFSGANVLT
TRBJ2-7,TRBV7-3,ASSPQGTSYEQY
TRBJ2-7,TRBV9,ASSVDTGEQY
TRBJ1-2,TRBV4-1,ASSQTGLYGYT
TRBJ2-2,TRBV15,ATSRDRGGANTGELF
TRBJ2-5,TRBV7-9,ASSFTGGEGETQY
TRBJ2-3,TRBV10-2,ASSESIDPPADTQY
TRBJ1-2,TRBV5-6,ASSLGRGHGYT
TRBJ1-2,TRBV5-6,ASSFGSGSYGYT
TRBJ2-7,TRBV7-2,ASSSRGNPYEQY
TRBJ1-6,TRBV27,ASSPLGRTELSPLH
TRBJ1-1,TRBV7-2,ASSTQTGVNTEAF
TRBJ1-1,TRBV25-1,ASSGLSRGNTEAF
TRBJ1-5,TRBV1,TSSPQVTNQPQH
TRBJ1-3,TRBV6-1,ASSESDNSGNTIY
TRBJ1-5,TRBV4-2,ASSHAGFNQPQH
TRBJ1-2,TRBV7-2,ASSPQGQGYYGYT
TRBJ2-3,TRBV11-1,ASSPDRQGRADTQY
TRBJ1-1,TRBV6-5,ASRPTVNTEAF
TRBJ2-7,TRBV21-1,ASSKGSRDRGVSRLPREQY
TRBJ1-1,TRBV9,ASSVAGTGVTEAF
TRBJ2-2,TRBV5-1,ASSLERVSGELF
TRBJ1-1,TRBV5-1,ASSTNANTEAF